This TCR beta chain was captured by sequencing in a study of OX40 agonist ivuxolimab in advanced cancers. Describing the broader study: The costimulatory receptor OX40 (CD134) was targeted by ivuxolimab, a fully human IgG2 agonistic monoclonal antibody. Prior anti-PD-1, anti-PD-L1 or anti-CTLA-4 therapy was permitted, and approximately 41% of dose-escalation patients had received checkpoint inhibitors. Among the approximately 50 dose-escalation patients, approximately 20 had hepatocellular carcinoma, 15 melanoma, 9 renal cell carcinoma and 9 head and neck cancer. Peripheral TCRbeta sequencing was intended to test whether TCR sequence diversity was altered and clonal T-cell expansion was caused by ivuxolimab. The monotherapy dose-escalation portion (N of about 52 patients) of the phase I ivuxolimab trial is reported in the paper. A male proportion of 75% to 85% and a mean age of around 60 years, ranging from roughly 23 to 79, were recorded for the dose-escalation cohort. Intravenous ivuxolimab was administered to patients every 2 weeks at six dose levels: 0.01, 0.1, 0.3, 1.5, 3 and 10 mg/kg. Partial responses occurred in three dose-escalation patients, of whom one had hepatocellular carcinoma and two had cutaneous melanoma. Study-level results and caveats: Low levels of normalized T-cell clonal expansion were also shown by some nonresponding patients. The antigen specificity of the peripheral T cells that underwent clonal expansion was not determined. After ivuxolimab, expanded clones were on average more numerous among CD8+ T cells than among CD4+ T cells. In the 0.1-3.0 mg/kg groups, partial responders were among the patients with the lowest normalized peripheral clonal expansion, particularly in CD8+ T cells. At doses of 0.1 to 3.0 mg/kg, clonal expansion of both CD4+ and CD8+ T cells in blood was seen between baseline and week 6.

The CDR3 has 16 amino acids, counting the end cysteine and phenylalanine. Only the CDR3 portion is preserved as DNA: 48 bases, with reading frame beginning at the first base. CDR1 and CDR2 (SGHTA, FQGNSA) derive from the germline V gene. Between the V and J ends, shortened by 1 base and 0 bases respectively, the junction contains 10 bases. Patients with a history of autoimmune disease or receiving systemic immunosuppression were excluded from the trial. Peripheral blood for TCR sequencing was collected from all dose cohorts at baseline, on cycle 4 day 1, and on cycle 7 day 1. Samples came from an open-label, multicenter, first-in-human phase I dose-escalation trial of ivuxolimab. Adults with locally advanced or metastatic melanoma, renal cell, hepatocellular, or head and neck squamous cell carcinoma were enrolled in the trial. Before TCR sequencing, CD4+ and CD8+ T cells were separately sorted from peripheral blood.

To sequence the TCRbeta CDR3 region, genomic DNA was isolated from the sorted cells. The immunoSEQ Assay was used to sequence the TCRbeta CDR3 regions. TCRdb stores this immuneACCESS table with in-frame sequences only. Part of the clones is absent; in the studies checked, under half of the shortfall reflects unresolved V genes, and no reason is known for the rest. For this sample the table gives tens of thousands of clones, of which 90% were detected only once. The ten top clones hold about 10% of the sample. This clone showed up just a few times. The target of this receptor is not known. It has no much larger one-base neighbor in the sample; base qualities were not kept.

Material: CD4+ or CD8+ T cells sorted from blood, obtained in a trial of the OX40 agonist ivuxolimab. The source is an adult with an advanced solid tumor such as melanoma, head and neck, liver or kidney cancer. Recombination linked TRBV7-2 to TRBJ2-4, with no confident D gene call. The nucleotide sequence is given as TGTGCCAGCAGCTTAGAGGCGGCATTAGCCAAAAACATTCAGTACTTC. Translated, this is CASSLEAALAKNIQYF. This CDR3, with the reference TRBV7-2 and TRBJ2-4 proteins standing in past its ends, gives the full variable domain GAGVSQSPSNKVTEKGKDVELRCDPISGHTALYWYRQSLGQGLEFLIYFQGNSAPDKSGLPSDRFSAERTGGSVSTLTIQRTQQEDSAVYLCASSLEAALAKNIQYFGAGTRLSVL.